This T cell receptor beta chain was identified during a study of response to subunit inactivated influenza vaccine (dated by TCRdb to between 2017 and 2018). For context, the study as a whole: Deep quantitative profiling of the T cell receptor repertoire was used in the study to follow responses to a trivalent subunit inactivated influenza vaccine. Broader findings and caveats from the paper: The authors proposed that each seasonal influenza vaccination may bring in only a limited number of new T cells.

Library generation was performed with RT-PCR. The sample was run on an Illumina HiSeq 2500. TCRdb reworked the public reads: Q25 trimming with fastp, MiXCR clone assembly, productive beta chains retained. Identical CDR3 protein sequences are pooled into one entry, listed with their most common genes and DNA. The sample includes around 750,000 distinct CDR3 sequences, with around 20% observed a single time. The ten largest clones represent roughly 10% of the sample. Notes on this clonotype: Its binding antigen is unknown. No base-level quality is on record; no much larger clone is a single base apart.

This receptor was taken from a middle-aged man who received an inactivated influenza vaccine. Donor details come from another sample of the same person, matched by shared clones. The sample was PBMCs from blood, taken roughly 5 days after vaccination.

The CDR3 protein sequence reads: CSVGDMGGSYGYTF. The nucleotide sequence is given as TGCAGCGTTGGGGATATGGGGGGATCTTATGGCTACACCTTC. This sequence uses TRBV29-1 and TRBJ1-2; a weak D assignment points to TRBD1 (5 bases agree). The germline V gene supplies CDR1 SQVTM and CDR2 ANQGSEA. V loses 4 bases of germline sequence and J loses 5 bases, and the interval between the two ends is 17 bases. The CDR3 contains 14 residues, cysteine and phenylalanine counted. This entry keeps only the CDR3 DNA: 42 bases, framed from base 1.